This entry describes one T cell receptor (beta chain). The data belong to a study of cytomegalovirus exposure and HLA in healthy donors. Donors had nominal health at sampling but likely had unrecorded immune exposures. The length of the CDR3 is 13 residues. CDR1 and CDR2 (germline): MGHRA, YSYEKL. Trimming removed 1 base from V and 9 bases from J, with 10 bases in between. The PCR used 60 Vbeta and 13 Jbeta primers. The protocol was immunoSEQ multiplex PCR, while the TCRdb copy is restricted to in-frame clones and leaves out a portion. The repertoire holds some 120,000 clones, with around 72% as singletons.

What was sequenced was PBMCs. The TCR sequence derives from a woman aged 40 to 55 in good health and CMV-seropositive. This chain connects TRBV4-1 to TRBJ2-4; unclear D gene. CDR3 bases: TGCGCCAGCAGCCAAGGAACCTCAGGCATTCAGTACTTC. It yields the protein CASSQGTSGIQYF.